This TCR beta chain is from a study of Graves' ophthalmopathy and Graves' hyperthyroidism. Per germline, CDR1 KGHSY and CDR2 FQNENV. This CDR3 spans 16 amino acids. V was trimmed by 1 base and J by 6 bases, leaving 16 bases between them. Study-wide results and caveats: Clonotypes were expanded in thyroid at above 0.001 frequency, and most also appeared in blood.

A duration under 3 months, NOSPECS ≥4, CAS ≥3 and moderate-to-severe activity characterized the donors with ophthalmopathy. The source of the PBMCs was roughly 10 ml of fresh peripheral blood. As for this clonotype: Its antigen is not identified.

Amplification of TCR beta CDR3 regions used RNA transcripts. Second-round multiplex PCR came after a first-round RT-PCR that employed HTBI primers. TCRdb ran MiXCR on the multiplex PCR reads and lists one entry per CDR3 protein. The profile shows about 480,000 distinct CDR3 sequences, around 14% of them singletons. Sequences were obtained from blood. The chain joins TRBV16 to TRBJ1-5; D is perhaps TRBD1 (6 bases). This TCR derives from a woman in her twenties or thirties with Graves' ophthalmopathy. CDR3 loop: CASSQLRQGLSQPQHF. The CDR3 nucleotides read TGTGCCAGCAGCCAATTACGGCAGGGGTTAAGTCAGCCCCAGCATTTT.